Shown below are 24 T cell receptor beta chains from a single sample sequenced in a study of shared clonotypes between healthy human individuals. Sequencing was performed with immunoSEQ multiplex PCR; in TCRdb, only in-frame clones are kept and a portion is missing. The data contain a few hundred thousand clones, under 80% of them singletons. Sequencing used memory CD4+ T cells sorted from blood. Subset denoted: CD45RA-negative fraction. These receptors were taken from a man aged 30 to 45 in good health.

V usage is TRBV19 and J usage is TRBJ2-3, with unresolved D. Per germline, CDR1 LNHDA and CDR2 SQIVND (reference sequence). V was trimmed by 5 bases and J by 4 bases, leaving 16 bases between them. The CDR3 is 15 amino acids. The CDR3 sequence: CASSLLGSVADTQYF. The CDR3 DNA reads TGTGCCAGTAGTCTCCTCGGGTCGGTGGCAGATACGCAGTATTTT.

The chain is built from TRBV18 and TRBJ2-7, with 9 bases identical to TRBD1. There are 15 residues in the CDR3. Germline V CDR1 and CDR2: KGHSH, LQKENI. The V and J ends lost 1 base and 5 bases, in that order; junction bases with no gene match: 6. The CDR3 nucleotides are TGTGCCAGCTCACCACAGGGACAGGGTGCCCACGAGCAGTACTTC. Its translation: CASSPQGQGAHEQYF.

The J gene is TRBJ1-2, the V gene TRBV10-3, with D unresolved. This CDR3 is 16 amino acids long. Germline V gives CDR1 ENHRY, CDR2 SYGVKD. V was pared by 6 bases and J by 1 base, with 18 bases between. CDR3: CAIREQFSPFNYGYTF. CDR3 DNA sequence: TGTGCCATCAGAGAACAATTCTCCCCCTTTAACTATGGCTACACCTTC.

This clone was counted once. The J gene is TRBJ2-1, the V gene TRBV29-1, with 8 bases identical to TRBD2. Germline loops: CDR1 SQVTM, CDR2 ANQGSEA. The CDR3 is made up of 13 amino acids. The V segment lost 7 bases and the J segment 8 bases; nucleotides outside the gene matches: 10. In DNA form, the CDR3 reads TGCAGCGGATCGGGAGGGCCTATGTATGAGCAGTTCTTC. Its protein is CSGSGGPMYEQFF.

This clone was seen more than once but under ten times. This chain links TRBV5-5 with TRBJ2-5; D unclear. CDR1 is SGHKS, CDR2 YYEKEE, per germline (reference sequence). There are 14 residues in the CDR3. Trimming pared 4 bases from V and 1 base from J, leaving 11 bases between. CDR3 bases: TGTGCCAGCAGCCTGCTCCAGGTCCAAGAGACCCAGTACTTC. Translated: CASSLLQVQETQYF. Variable domain in full (rest from reference TRBV5-5 and TRBJ2-5): DAGVTQSPTHLIKTRGQQVTLRCSPISGHKSVSWYQQVLGQGPQFIFQYYEKEERGRGNFPDRFSARQFPNYSSELNVNALLLGDSALYLCASSLLQVQETQYFGPGTRLLVL.

This sequence joins TRBV28 and TRBJ2-7; 11 nucleotides match TRBD2. The length of the CDR3 is 15 residues. Germline V gene data show CDR1 as MDHEN and CDR2 as SYDVKM. The junction had 13 bases not matched to a gene; V was cut back by 8 bases and J by 7 bases. The CDR3 is CASETGLAGGGEQYF. CDR3 sequence (DNA): TGTGCCAGCGAGACGGGGCTAGCGGGAGGTGGTGAGCAGTACTTC.

V usage is TRBV28 and J usage is TRBJ2-7, with 10 bases aligning to TRBD2. The CDR3 loop spans 14 amino acids. CDR1 and CDR2 from the germline V gene are MDHEN and SYDVKM. V lost 8 bases, J lost 5 bases, and 9 bases stayed unmatched. The CDR3 reads CASRIAGGSHEQYF. DNA of the CDR3: TGTGCCAGCCGCATAGCGGGAGGATCCCACGAGCAGTACTTC.

The chain uses TRBV19 and TRBJ2-1; the D gene is possibly TRBD2 (6 bases). Germline V gene sequence: CDR1 LNHDA, CDR2 SQIVND (reference sequence). This CDR3 contains 15 residues. V dropped 4 bases and J dropped 0 bases, with 10 bases sitting between them. The chain's CDR3 is CASSRDLSSYNEQFF. For the CDR3, the DNA is TGTGCCAGTAGTAGGGACTTGAGCTCCTACAATGAGCAGTTCTTC.

This chain uses TRBV11-2 with TRBJ2-1; TRBD2 is a possible D gene (6 bases). CDR1 is SGHAT, CDR2 FQNNGV, per germline. CDR3 length equals 14 residues. Trimming left V 5 bases short and J 1 base short, with 9 bases between. The CDR3, as DNA: TGTGCCAGCAGCCAACGGGGGTCCTACAATGAGCAGTTCTTC. Amino acids: CASSQRGSYNEQFF.

The V gene is TRBV10-2, the J gene TRBJ1-3; tentative D call: TRBD1 (5 bases). The CDR3 extends over 15 amino acids. From germline, CDR1 is WSHSY and CDR2 SAAADI. V gave up 6 bases and J gave up 0 bases, with 12 bases separating them. The DNA for the CDR3 is TGCGCCAGCAGCGGGGGACGGAACTCTGGAAACACCATATATTTT. Translating gives CASSGGRNSGNTIYF.

The chain carries TRBV10-2 and TRBJ2-1, with TRBD2 as a possible D gene (6 bases). V shed 8 bases and J shed 7 bases, with 9 bases lying between them. The CDR3 consists of 11 residues. Germline values: CDR1 WSHSY, CDR2 SAAADI. CDR3 nucleotide sequence: TGCGCCAGCGAAGGAGGGAATGAGCAGTTCTTC. Translating it yields CASEGGNEQFF.

This clone came up once. V usage is TRBV6-6 and J usage is TRBJ2-7; maybe TRBD2 (7 bases). Germline V CDR1 and CDR2: MNHNY, SVGAGI (reference sequence). V lost 5 bases and J lost 2, with 13 bases in between. The CDR3 spans 14 residues. CDR3 region: CASSSRGATYEQYF. The CDR3 DNA reads as TGTGCCAGCAGTAGCCGGGGGGCAACCTACGAGCAGTACTTC.

The chain links TRBV9 to TRBJ2-3, with D unresolved. The V and J ends lost 2 bases and 8 bases respectively, with 9 bases between them. CDR3 length equals 12 residues. CDR1 is SGDLS, CDR2 YYNGEE, per germline. The CDR3 region is CASSVSFGTQYF. The CDR3 DNA is TGTGCCAGCAGCGTTTCATTCGGTACGCAGTATTTT.

V usage is TRBV9 and J usage is TRBJ1-3; no clear D gene. Trimming took 4 bases from V and 4 from J, leaving 21 bases between them. Germline V lookup: CDR1 SGDLS, CDR2 YYNGEE. CDR3 size: 17 residues. CDR3 sequence (DNA): TGTGCCAGCAGCAGACTCGACCGCTCTAGTTCCGGAAACACCATATATTTT. It codes for CASSRLDRSSSGNTIYF.

The chain couples TRBV5-8 to TRBJ1-1; weak D call: TRBD1 (6 bases). The V gene's germline CDR1 is SGHTS and CDR2 YDEGEE. Trimming took 0 bases from V and 6 from J, leaving 18 bases between them. The CDR3 loop spans 16 amino acids. CDR3 nucleotides: TGTGCCAGCAGCTTGGGTTTACGGCCAGGGGAAGCTGAAGCTTTCTTT. Translating gives CASSLGLRPGEAEAFF.

V is TRBV5-1 and J is TRBJ2-1; 7 bases are shared with TRBD2. V was clipped by 3 bases and J by 7 bases; unmatched bases: 10. Looked up from germline, CDR1 is SGHRS and CDR2 is YFSETQ. This CDR3 comprises 15 residues. Written as DNA, the CDR3 is TGCGCCAGCAGCTCGAATGGCCTGGGGGGGAATGAGCAGTTCTTC. Encoded protein: CASSSNGLGGNEQFF.

The chain carries TRBV6-5 and TRBJ2-5; tentatively, D is TRBD2 (6 bases). Trimming pared 2 bases from V and 1 base from J, leaving 11 bases between. The V gene's germline CDR1 is MNHEY and CDR2 SVGAGI. The CDR3 sequence is 15 residues long. CDR3 in amino acids: CASSYVLGLQETQYF. The CDR3 DNA reads TGTGCCAGCAGTTACGTATTGGGACTCCAAGAGACCCAGTACTTC.

The gene calls are TRBV25-1 and TRBJ2-7, with D perhaps being TRBD1 or TRBD2 (5 bases each). The CDR3 consists of 14 residues. Germline V CDR1 and CDR2: MGHDK, SYGVNS. V was trimmed by 4 bases and J by 4 bases, leaving 14 bases between them. CDR3 DNA sequence: TGTGCCAGCAGTGTTGGGACGGGCCTTTACGAGCAGTACTTC. Protein product: CASSVGTGLYEQYF.

This clone was seen at least ten times. The chain joins TRBV11-2 to TRBJ2-5; 7 positions agree with TRBD2. The V gene end was trimmed by 5 bases and the J gene end by 5 bases; junction bases not matched to a gene: 11. In germline, CDR1 is SGHAT, CDR2 FQNNGV. The CDR3 spans 15 residues. The DNA of the CDR3 is TGTGCCAGCAGCAACCTTAGCGGGTCGGGTGAGACCCAGTACTTC. Encoded protein: CASSNLSGSGETQYF.

This chain uses TRBV7-9 with TRBJ2-7; 9 nucleotides agree with TRBD1. Trimming took 5 bases from V and 2 from J; bases not matched to a gene: 13. Germline V lookup: CDR1 SEHNR, CDR2 FQNEAQ (reference sequence). The CDR3 sequence is 17 residues long. The CDR3 DNA follows: TGTGCCAGCAGCGGCATCTCCGGGACAGGGATTCCCTACGAGCAGTACTTC. It yields the protein CASSGISGTGIPYEQYF.

This chain uses TRBV30 with TRBJ1-5; no firm D call. Germline loops: CDR1 GTSNPN, CDR2 SVGIG (reference sequence). The CDR3 covers 12 residues. The V end lost 5 bases, the J end lost 0 bases, and 5 bases lay between the germline ends. This chain's CDR3 is CAWGNSNQPQHF. CDR3 nucleotides: TGTGCCTGGGGGAATAGCAATCAGCCCCAGCATTTT.

This chain links TRBV29-1 with TRBJ2-7, with D possibly being TRBD1 (6 bases). From germline, CDR1 is SQVTM and CDR2 ANQGSEA. V lost 5 bases and J 3 bases, leaving 14 bases between the germline ends. This CDR3 contains 13 residues. As DNA, the CDR3 is TGCAGCGTTAAGGACAGCCCGATCTACGAGCAGTACTTC. This codes for CSVKDSPIYEQYF.

The chain employs TRBV7-2 and TRBJ1-1; D is possibly TRBD1 (6 bases). CDR1 and CDR2 from the germline V gene are SGHTA and FQGNSA. Trimming cost V 1 base and J 0 bases, with 9 bases left between them. CDR3 size: 15 residues. The CDR3 region has the DNA TGTGCCAGCAGCTTAGGGGGGGGCGTGAACACTGAAGCTTTCTTT. Protein product: CASSLGGGVNTEAFF.

This clone was detected a few times. The rearrangement uses TRBV9 and TRBJ2-1; TRBD1 might be the D (5 bases). Germline lookup yields CDR1 SGDLS and CDR2 YYNGEE. V was pared by 4 bases and J by 6 bases, with 17 bases between. The CDR3 length is 15 residues. As DNA, the CDR3 is TGTGCCAGCAGCCTTTTGGGGCACGCAACCAATGAGCAGTTCTTC. This translates into CASSLLGHATNEQFF.